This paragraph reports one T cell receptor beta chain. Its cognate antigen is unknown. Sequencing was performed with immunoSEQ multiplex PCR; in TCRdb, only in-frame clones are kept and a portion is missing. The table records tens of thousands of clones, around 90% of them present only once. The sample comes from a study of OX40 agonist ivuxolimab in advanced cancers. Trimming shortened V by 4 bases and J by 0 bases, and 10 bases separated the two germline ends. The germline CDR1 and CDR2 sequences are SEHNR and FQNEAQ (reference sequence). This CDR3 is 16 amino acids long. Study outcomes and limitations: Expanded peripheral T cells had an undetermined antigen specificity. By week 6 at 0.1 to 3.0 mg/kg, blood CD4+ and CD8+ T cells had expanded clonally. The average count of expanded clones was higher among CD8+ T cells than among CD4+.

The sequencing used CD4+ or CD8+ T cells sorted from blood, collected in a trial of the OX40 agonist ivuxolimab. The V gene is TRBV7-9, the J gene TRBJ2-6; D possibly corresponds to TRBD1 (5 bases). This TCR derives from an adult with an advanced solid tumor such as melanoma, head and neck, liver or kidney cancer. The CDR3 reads CASSYLQDSGANVLTF. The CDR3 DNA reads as TGTGCCAGCAGCTATCTACAGGACTCTGGGGCCAACGTCCTGACTTTC.